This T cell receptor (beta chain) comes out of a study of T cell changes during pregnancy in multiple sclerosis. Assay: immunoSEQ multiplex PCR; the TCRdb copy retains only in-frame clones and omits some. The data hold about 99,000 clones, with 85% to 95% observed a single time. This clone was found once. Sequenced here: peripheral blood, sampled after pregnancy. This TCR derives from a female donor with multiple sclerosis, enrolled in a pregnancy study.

CDR3 in amino acids: CASSLGSVIWETQYF. The CDR3 coding sequence is TGTGCCAGCAGCTTAGGGTCAGTTATCTGGGAGACCCAGTACTTC. The rearrangement links TRBV7-8 to TRBJ2-5; D gene uncertain. CDR3 length: 15 amino acids. Germline CDR1 SGHVS, CDR2 FQNEAQ. V shed 1 base and J shed 5 bases, with 14 bases lying between them.